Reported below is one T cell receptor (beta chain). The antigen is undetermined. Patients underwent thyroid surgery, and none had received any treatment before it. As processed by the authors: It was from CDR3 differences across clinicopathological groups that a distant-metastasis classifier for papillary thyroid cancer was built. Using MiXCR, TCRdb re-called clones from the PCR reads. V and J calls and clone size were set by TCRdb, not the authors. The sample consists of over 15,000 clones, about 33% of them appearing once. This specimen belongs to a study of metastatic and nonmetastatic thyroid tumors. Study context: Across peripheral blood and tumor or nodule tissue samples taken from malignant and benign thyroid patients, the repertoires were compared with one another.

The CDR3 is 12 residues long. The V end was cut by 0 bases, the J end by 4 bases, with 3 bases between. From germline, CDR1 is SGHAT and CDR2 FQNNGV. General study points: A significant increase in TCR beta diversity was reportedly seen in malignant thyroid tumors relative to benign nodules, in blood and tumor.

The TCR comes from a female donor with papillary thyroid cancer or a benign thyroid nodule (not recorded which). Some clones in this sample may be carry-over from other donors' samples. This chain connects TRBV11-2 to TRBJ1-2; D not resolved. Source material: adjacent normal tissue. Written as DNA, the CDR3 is TGTGCCAGCAGCTTAGATTCCTATGGCTACACCTTC. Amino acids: CASSLDSYGYTF.